Listed below are T cell receptor beta chains from one sample, sequenced in a study of blood T cell repertoires in COVID-19. The table came from immunoSEQ multiplex PCR; TCRdb's copy has only in-frame clones and leaves some out. This sample has 160,000 or so clones; around 75% occur once, and the top ten carry 11% to 15%. The sequenced sample was peripheral blood. The receptors were sampled from a woman aged 80 or older with acute or convalescent COVID-19. Each CDR3 is given with its conserved first and last residue. A D gene is named only where the DNA matches it firmly. Where a row states a size, it is once, few, many or the class of an expanded clone; other rows omit it.

j_gene: TRBJ2-7; d_gene: TRBD2; v_gene: TRBV28; abundance: few; CDR3nt: TGTGCCAGCAGCCCCGGGACACCGACTAGCGGGAGATTACGGGACTACGAGCAGTACTTC; CDR3aa: CASSPGTPTSGRLRDYEQYF
j_gene: TRBJ2-5; d_gene: TRBD2; v_gene: TRBV5-1; abundance: NA; CDR3nt: TGCGCCAGCAGCTTGCAAGCGGGGAAGCAAGAGACCCAGTACTTC; CDR3aa: CASSLQAGKQETQYF
j_gene: TRBJ1-6; d_gene: TRBD1; v_gene: TRBV28; abundance: NA; CDR3nt: TGTGCCAGCAGTTCCGGGACAGGGTTTTCACCCCTCCACTTT; CDR3aa: CASSSGTGFSPLHF
j_gene: TRBJ1-4; d_gene: TRBD1; v_gene: TRBV28; abundance: NA; CDR3nt: TGTGCCAGCAGTTTCCACAGGGGGGTAAATGAAAAACTGTTTTTT; CDR3aa: CASSFHRGVNEKLFF
j_gene: TRBJ2-3; d_gene: NA; v_gene: TRBV3-1/TRBV3-2; abundance: NA; CDR3nt: TGTGCCAGCAGCCTACTCTCTCCAGATACGCAGTATTTT; CDR3aa: CASSLLSPDTQYF
j_gene: TRBJ1-6; d_gene: NA; v_gene: TRBV18; abundance: NA; CDR3nt: NA; CDR3aa: CASSPNLGTGQDNSPLHF
j_gene: TRBJ2-7; d_gene: TRBD1; v_gene: TRBV28; abundance: NA; CDR3nt: TGTGCCAGCAGTTTAGCCCGGGACAGGGCCCTCTTC; CDR3aa: CASSLARDRALF
j_gene: TRBJ2-7; d_gene: TRBD2; v_gene: TRBV7-8; abundance: NA; CDR3nt: TGTGCCAGCAGCTTAGGGACTAGCTTCTACGAGCAGTACTTC; CDR3aa: CASSLGTSFYEQYF
j_gene: TRBJ2-1; d_gene: NA; v_gene: TRBV4-1; abundance: NA; CDR3nt: TGCGCCAGCAGAACAGGGATTGGGGGCAATGAGCAGTTCTTC; CDR3aa: CASRTGIGGNEQFF
j_gene: TRBJ2-2; d_gene: NA; v_gene: TRBV13; abundance: NA; CDR3nt: TGTGCCAGCAGCTTAGGGTCGGACAGCCTGAACACCGGGGAGCTGTTTTTT; CDR3aa: CASSLGSDSLNTGELFF
j_gene: TRBJ2-6; d_gene: TRBD1; v_gene: TRBV9; abundance: few; CDR3nt: TGTGCCAGCAGCGTAGGTTTAATAACCAGGGGGTCTGGGGCCAACGTCCTGACTTTC; CDR3aa: CASSVGLITRGSGANVLTF
j_gene: TRBJ1-5; d_gene: NA; v_gene: TRBV28; abundance: NA; CDR3nt: TGTGCCAGCAGTTTACCTCAGGGTGGCAATCAGCCCCAGCATTTT; CDR3aa: CASSLPQGGNQPQHF
j_gene: TRBJ2-7; d_gene: NA; v_gene: TRBV28; abundance: NA; CDR3nt: TGTGCCAGCAGTTTAATGGGGGGGCAGGGAGATGTCGAGCAGTACTTC; CDR3aa: CASSLMGGQGDVEQYF
j_gene: TRBJ2-5; d_gene: NA; v_gene: TRBV20-1; abundance: NA; CDR3nt: TGCAGTGCTACCCTGACTTCGACCCAGTACTTC; CDR3aa: CSATLTSTQYF
j_gene: TRBJ2-7; d_gene: TRBD2; v_gene: TRBV5-1; abundance: few; CDR3nt: TGCGCCAGCAGCCTCAAAGTGACTAGCGGAGGGGGGACCTACGAGCAGTACTTC; CDR3aa: CASSLKVTSGGGTYEQYF
j_gene: TRBJ1-2; d_gene: TRBD1; v_gene: TRBV6-6; abundance: few; CDR3nt: TGTGCCAGCACCTCAGAGGGACAGGGGGCTTGGGGCTACACCTTC; CDR3aa: CASTSEGQGAWGYTF
j_gene: TRBJ2-2; d_gene: NA; v_gene: TRBV6-5; abundance: NA; CDR3nt: TGTGCCAGCAGTTACGAGAACGCGAACACCGGGGAGCTGTTTTTT; CDR3aa: CASSYENANTGELFF
j_gene: TRBJ1-1; d_gene: TRBD1; v_gene: TRBV4-2; abundance: once; CDR3nt: TGTGCCAGCAGCCAACTCGGGACAGGGGCCGGGACTGAAGCTTTCTTT; CDR3aa: CASSQLGTGAGTEAFF
j_gene: TRBJ2-1; d_gene: TRBD2; v_gene: TRBV7-2; abundance: few; CDR3nt: TGTGCCAGCAGCCCGGCCCTAGCGGGGGGCTACAATGAGCAGTTCTTC; CDR3aa: CASSPALAGGYNEQFF
j_gene: TRBJ2-7; d_gene: TRBD1; v_gene: TRBV5-1; abundance: NA; CDR3nt: TGCGCCAGCAGCCCGGGGACAGCCAGCTACGAGCAGTACTTC; CDR3aa: CASSPGTASYEQYF
j_gene: TRBJ2-5; d_gene: TRBD2; v_gene: TRBV7-9; abundance: NA; CDR3nt: TGTGCCAGCAGCTTCAGTGCGGGGGGGGAGACCCAGTACTTC; CDR3aa: CASSFSAGGETQYF
j_gene: TRBJ2-7; d_gene: NA; v_gene: TRBV4-1; abundance: NA; CDR3nt: TGCGCCAGCAGCCATGACATTAACTCCTACGAGCAGTACTTC; CDR3aa: CASSHDINSYEQYF